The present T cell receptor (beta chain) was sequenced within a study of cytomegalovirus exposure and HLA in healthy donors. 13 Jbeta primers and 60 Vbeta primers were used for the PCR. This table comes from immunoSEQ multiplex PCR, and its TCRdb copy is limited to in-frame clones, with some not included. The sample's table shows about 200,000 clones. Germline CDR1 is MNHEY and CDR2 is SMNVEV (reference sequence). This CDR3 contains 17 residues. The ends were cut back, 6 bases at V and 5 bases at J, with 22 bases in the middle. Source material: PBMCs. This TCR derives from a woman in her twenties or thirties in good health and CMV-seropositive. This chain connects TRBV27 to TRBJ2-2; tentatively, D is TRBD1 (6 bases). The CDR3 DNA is TGTGCCAGCAGCCGACTCAGGGGTCAGGGTATGACCGGGGAGCTGTTTTTT. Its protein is CASSRLRGQGMTGELFF.